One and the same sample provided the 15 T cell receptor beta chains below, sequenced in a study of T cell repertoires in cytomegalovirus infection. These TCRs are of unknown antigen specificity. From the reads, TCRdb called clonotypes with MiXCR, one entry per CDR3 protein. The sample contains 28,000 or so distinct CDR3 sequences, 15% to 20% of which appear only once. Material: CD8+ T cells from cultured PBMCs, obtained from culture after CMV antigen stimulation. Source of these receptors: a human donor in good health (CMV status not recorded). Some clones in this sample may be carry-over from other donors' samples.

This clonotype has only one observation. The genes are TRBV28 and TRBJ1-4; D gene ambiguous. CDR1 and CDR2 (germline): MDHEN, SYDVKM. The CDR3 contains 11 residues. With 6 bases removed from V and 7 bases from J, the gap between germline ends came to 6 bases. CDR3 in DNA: TGTGCCAGCAGACGCCTTGAAAAACTGTTTTTT. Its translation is CASRRLEKLFF. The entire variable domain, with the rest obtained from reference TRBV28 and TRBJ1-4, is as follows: DVKVTQSSRYLVKRTGEKVFLECVQDMDHENMFWYRQDPGLGLRLIYFSYDVKMKEKGDIPEGYSVSREKKERFSLILESASTNQTSMYLCASRRLEKLFFGSGTQLSVL.

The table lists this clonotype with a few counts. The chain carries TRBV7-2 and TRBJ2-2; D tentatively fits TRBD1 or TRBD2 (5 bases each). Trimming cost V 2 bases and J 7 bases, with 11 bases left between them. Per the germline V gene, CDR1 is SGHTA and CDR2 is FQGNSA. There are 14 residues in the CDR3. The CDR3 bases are TGTGCCAGCAGCTTACTCTCTGGGGGCGGGGAGCTGTTTTTT. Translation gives CASSLLSGGGELFF. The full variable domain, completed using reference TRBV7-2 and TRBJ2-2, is GAGVSQSPSNKVTEKGKDVELRCDPISGHTALYWYRQSLGQGLEFLIYFQGNSAPDKSGLPSDRFSAERTGGSVSTLTIQRTQQEDSAVYLCASSLLSGGGELFFGEGSRLTVL.

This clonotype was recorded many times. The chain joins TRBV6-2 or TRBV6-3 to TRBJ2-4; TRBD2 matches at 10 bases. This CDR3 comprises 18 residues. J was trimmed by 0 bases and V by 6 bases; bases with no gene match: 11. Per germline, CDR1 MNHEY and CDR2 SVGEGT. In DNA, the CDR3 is TGTGCCAGCAGCGACCTCCCGAGGACTAGCGGAGCCAAAAACATTCAGTACTTC. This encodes CASSDLPRTSGAKNIQYF.

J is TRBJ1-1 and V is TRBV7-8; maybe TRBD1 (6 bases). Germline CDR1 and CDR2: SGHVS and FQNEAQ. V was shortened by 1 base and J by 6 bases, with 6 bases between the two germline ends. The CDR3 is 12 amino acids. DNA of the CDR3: TGTGCCAGCAGCTTAGGGACAGCTGAAGCTTTCTTT. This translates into CASSLGTAEAFF.

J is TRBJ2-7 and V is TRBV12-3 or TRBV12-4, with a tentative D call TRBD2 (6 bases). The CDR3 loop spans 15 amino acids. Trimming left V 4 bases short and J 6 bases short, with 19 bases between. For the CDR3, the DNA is TGTGCCAGCAGTTCCTCCTTTCTACTAGCAGCCGAGCAGTACTTC. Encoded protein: CASSSSFLLAAEQYF.

The CDR3 DNA follows: TGTGCCAGCAGCCCCGCCGCTAACTATGGCTACACCTTC. Translation gives CASSPAANYGYTF. V usage is TRBV4-2 and J usage is TRBJ1-2, with unresolved D. Trimming removed 4 bases from V and 0 bases from J, with 6 bases in between. The CDR3 length is 13 residues. The V gene's germline CDR1 is LGHNA and CDR2 YNFKEQ.

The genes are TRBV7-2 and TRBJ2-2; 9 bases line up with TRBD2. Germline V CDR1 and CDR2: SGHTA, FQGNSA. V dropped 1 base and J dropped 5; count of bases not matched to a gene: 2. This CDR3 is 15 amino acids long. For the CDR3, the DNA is TGTGCCAGCAGCTTAGTAGCGGGAGTAACCGGGGAGCTGTTTTTT. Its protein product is CASSLVAGVTGELFF.

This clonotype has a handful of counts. DNA of the CDR3: TGTGCCAGCAGCTTCGGGACAGGGGATTATGGCTACACCTTC. Its protein is CASSFGTGDYGYTF. This chain joins TRBV7-2 and TRBJ1-2; the match to TRBD1 covers 10 bases. Losses at the gene ends were 3 bases for V and 5 bases for J; bases not matched to a gene: 3. The CDR3 has 14 amino acids. Germline-derived CDR1 and CDR2 are SGHTA and FQGNSA.

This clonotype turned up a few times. CDR3 residues: CASSLDGTGAREQYF. The DNA for the CDR3 is TGTGCCAGCAGCTTAGATGGGACAGGTGCCAGGGAGCAGTACTTC. The chain uses TRBV7-6 and TRBJ2-7; 8 nucleotides match TRBD1. J gave up 7 bases and V 1 base, and 9 bases lay outside the gene matches. This CDR3 has 15 amino acids. CDR1 and CDR2 (germline): SGHVS, FNYEAQ.

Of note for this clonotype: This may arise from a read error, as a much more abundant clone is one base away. The CDR3 region is CASSPAYKQYF. The CDR3 coding sequence is TGTGCCAGCAGTCCGGCCTACAAGCAGTACTTC. V is TRBV2 and J is TRBJ2-7; D remains ambiguous. This CDR3 has 11 residues. Looked up from germline, CDR1 is SNHLY and CDR2 is FYNNEI.

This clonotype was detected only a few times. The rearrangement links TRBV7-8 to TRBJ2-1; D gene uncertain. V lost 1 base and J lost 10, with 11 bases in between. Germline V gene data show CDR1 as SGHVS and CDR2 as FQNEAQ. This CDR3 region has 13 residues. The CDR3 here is CASSLEFRQEQFF. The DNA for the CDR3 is TGTGCCAGCAGCTTAGAGTTTCGGCAGGAGCAGTTCTTC. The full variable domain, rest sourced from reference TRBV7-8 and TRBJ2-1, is GAGVSQSPRYKVAKRGQDVALRCDPISGHVSLFWYQQALGQGPEFLTYFQNEAQLDKSGLPSDRFFAERPEGSVSTLKIQRTQQEDSAVYLCASSLEFRQEQFFGPGTRLTVL.

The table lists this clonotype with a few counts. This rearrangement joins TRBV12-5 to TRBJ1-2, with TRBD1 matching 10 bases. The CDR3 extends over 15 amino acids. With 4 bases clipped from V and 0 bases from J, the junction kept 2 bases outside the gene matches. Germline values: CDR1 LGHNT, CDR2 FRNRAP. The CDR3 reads CASGSGTGANYGYTF. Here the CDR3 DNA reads TGTGCTAGTGGTTCCGGGACAGGGGCTAACTATGGCTACACCTTC.

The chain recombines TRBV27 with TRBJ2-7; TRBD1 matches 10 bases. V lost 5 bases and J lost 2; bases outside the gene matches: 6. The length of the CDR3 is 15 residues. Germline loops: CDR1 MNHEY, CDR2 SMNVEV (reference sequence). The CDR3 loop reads CASSPGTGVTYEQYF. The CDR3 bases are TGTGCCAGCAGTCCCGGGACAGGGGTAACCTACGAGCAGTACTTC.

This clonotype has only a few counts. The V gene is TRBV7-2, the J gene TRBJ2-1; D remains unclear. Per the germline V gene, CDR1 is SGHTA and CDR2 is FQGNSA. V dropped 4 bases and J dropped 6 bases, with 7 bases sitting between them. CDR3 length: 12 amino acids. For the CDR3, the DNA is TGTGCCAGCAGCTCCACGATCAATGAGCAGTTCTTC. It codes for CASSSTINEQFF. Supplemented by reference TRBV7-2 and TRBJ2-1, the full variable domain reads GAGVSQSPSNKVTEKGKDVELRCDPISGHTALYWYRQSLGQGLEFLIYFQGNSAPDKSGLPSDRFSAERTGGSVSTLTIQRTQQEDSAVYLCASSSTINEQFFGPGTRLTVL.

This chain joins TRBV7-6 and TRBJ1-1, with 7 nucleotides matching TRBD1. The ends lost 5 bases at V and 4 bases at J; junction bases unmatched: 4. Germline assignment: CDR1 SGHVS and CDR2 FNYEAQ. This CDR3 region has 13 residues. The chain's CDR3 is CASSLGQLTEAFF. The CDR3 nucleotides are TGTGCCAGCAGCCTGGGACAGCTCACTGAAGCTTTCTTT.